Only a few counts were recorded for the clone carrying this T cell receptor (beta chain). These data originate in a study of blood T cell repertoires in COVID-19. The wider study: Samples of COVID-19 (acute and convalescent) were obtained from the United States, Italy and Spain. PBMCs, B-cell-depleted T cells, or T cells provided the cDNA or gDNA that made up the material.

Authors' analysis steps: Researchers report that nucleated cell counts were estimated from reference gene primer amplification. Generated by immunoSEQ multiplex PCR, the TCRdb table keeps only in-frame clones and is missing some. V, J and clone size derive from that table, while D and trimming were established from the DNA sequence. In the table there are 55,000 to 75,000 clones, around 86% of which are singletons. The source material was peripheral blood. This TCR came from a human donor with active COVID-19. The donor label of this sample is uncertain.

The CDR3 DNA sequence: TGCAGCGTTGAAACAGGGGGCAATCAGCCCCAGCATTTT. It yields the protein CSVETGGNQPQHF. The chain uses TRBV29-1 and TRBJ1-5; TRBD1 matches 7 bases. After removal of 2 bases from V and 2 bases from J, the junction contained 0 bases not matched to a gene. CDR1 SQVTM and CDR2 ANQGSEA come from the germline V gene. The CDR3 is 13 amino acids.